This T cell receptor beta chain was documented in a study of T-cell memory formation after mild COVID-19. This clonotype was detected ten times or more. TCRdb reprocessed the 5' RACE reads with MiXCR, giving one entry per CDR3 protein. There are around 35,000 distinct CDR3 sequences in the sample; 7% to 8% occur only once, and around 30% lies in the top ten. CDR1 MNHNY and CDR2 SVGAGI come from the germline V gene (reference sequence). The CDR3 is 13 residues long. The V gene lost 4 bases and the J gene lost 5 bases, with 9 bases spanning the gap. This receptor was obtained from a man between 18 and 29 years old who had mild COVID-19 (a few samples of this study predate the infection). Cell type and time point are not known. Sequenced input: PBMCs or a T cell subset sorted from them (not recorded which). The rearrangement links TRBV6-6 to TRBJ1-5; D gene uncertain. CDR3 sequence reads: CASSSGWDQPQHF. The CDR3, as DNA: TGTGCCAGCAGTTCGGGGTGGGATCAGCCCCAGCATTTT.